This TCR beta chain was sequenced for a study of cytomegalovirus exposure and HLA in healthy donors. The CDR3 is 16 residues long. V lost 3 bases and J 1 base, leaving 16 bases between the germline ends. Per the germline V gene, CDR1 is SGHDT and CDR2 is YYEEEE. This clone was observed once. PCR involved 60 Vbeta and 13 Jbeta primers. The protocol was immunoSEQ multiplex PCR, while the TCRdb copy is restricted to in-frame clones and leaves out a portion. The sample holds approximately 180,000 clones, around 81% seen once. This clonotype was obtained from a young man in good health and CMV-seronegative. This chain uses TRBV5-6 with TRBJ1-1; possibly TRBD1 for D (6 bases). Sequencing was done on a sample of PBMCs. CDR3 protein: CASSWGPGRQNTEAFF. CDR3 nucleotide sequence: TGTGCCAGCAGCTGGGGGCCGGGACGGCAGAACACTGAAGCTTTCTTT.